The 15 T cell receptor beta chains below come from one sample, sequenced in a study of T cell clonality in common variable immunodeficiency. Overall study results and limits: In common variable immunodeficiency, TCR beta chains reportedly carried fewer deletions and N-nucleotide insertions.

Their antigens remain unidentified. Repertoires were generated with immunoSEQ multiplex PCR, while TCRdb's copy carries only in-frame clones and drops some. The sample presents about 42,000 clones, none singletons. Input material: peripheral blood mononuclear cells. The source is a human donor with common variable immunodeficiency.

As concerns this clone: Read sequence stops 3 residues before the CDR3 end, and the germline J gene provides the missing end. V and J are TRBV6-2 or TRBV6-3 and TRBJ2-7, with TRBD2 matching over 10 bases. From germline, CDR1 is MNHEY and CDR2 SVGEGT. With 8 bases clipped from V and 2 bases from J, the junction kept 12 bases outside the gene matches. The CDR3 spans 16 residues. The covered CDR3 bases are TGTGCCAGCTCGCGGACTAGCGGATCCTCCCCCTACGAG. It translates to CASSRTSGSSPYE. Given in full, the CDR3 is CASSRTSGSSPYEQYF.

This clone was recorded at least ten times. CDR3 DNA, as far as it was read: TGCGCCAGCACCCCGGTTGTTAGCTCCTACGAG. Encoded protein: CASTPVVSSYE. The whole CDR3 region reads CASTPVVSSYEQYF. The chain is built from TRBV5-1 and TRBJ2-7; D is unresolved. The read finishes 3 residues shy of the CDR3 end, and the germline J gene is used to complete it. CDR1 is SGHRS and CDR2 is YFSETQ in the germline V gene. The CDR3 extends over 14 amino acids. V lost 6 bases and J lost 0, with 13 bases in between.

This clone has ten or more counts. Read sequence stops 3 residues before the CDR3 end, and the germline J gene provides the missing end. V usage is TRBV5-1 and J usage is TRBJ2-5; 11 nucleotides line up with TRBD1. The J segment lost 4 bases and the V segment lost 4 bases, leaving 6 bases of the junction unmatched. The CDR3 is 15 amino acids. In germline, CDR1 is SGHRS, CDR2 YFSETQ. The CDR3 protein is CASSPGQGGTETQYF. Partial CDR3 DNA: TGCGCCAGCAGCCCGGGACAGGGGGGAACAGAGACC.

This clone was found many times. The DNA read from the CDR3 is TGCAGTGCTAGAGACGGAATCGGACTAGCGGGAGCCAAGAATGAG. As protein: CSARDGIGLAGAKNE. The CDR3 in its entirety is CSARDGIGLAGAKNEQFF. The chain has TRBV20-1 and TRBJ2-1; TRBD2 agrees at 13 bases. Coverage ceases 3 residues before the CDR3 finishes, and the germline J gene fills in the end. J gave up 7 bases and V 0 bases, and 12 bases lay outside the gene matches. The CDR3 spans 18 residues. Germline CDR1 reads DFQATT; CDR2 reads SNEGSKA (reference sequence).

Remarks on this clone: Read sequence stops 3 residues before the CDR3 end, and the germline J gene provides the missing end. The rearrangement uses TRBV7-9 and TRBJ2-1; D remains ambiguous. The CDR3 is 14 residues long. Trimming pared 5 bases from V and 0 bases from J, leaving 8 bases between. The germline V gene has CDR1 SEHNR and CDR2 FQNEAQ (reference sequence). CDR3 bases read: TGTGCCAGCAGCGACAAGAGCTCCTACAATGAG. This translates into CASSDKSSYNE. The full CDR3 protein is CASSDKSSYNEQFF.

This clone has at least ten counts. The CDR3 extends 3 residues past the end of the read, so its final part is completed from the germline J gene. The chain has TRBV6-2 or TRBV6-3 and TRBJ2-7; 8 bases are shared with TRBD1. V trimming: 6 bases; J trimming: 2 bases; junction bases outside the gene matches: 6. Germline CDR1 reads MNHEY; CDR2 reads SVGEGT. CDR3 length: 14 residues. CDR3 in amino acids: CASRSTGVPYEQYF. The sequenced part of the CDR3 DNA is TGTGCCAGCAGATCGACAGGGGTACCCTACGAG.

This clone has at least ten counts. The read gets to within 3 residues of the CDR3 end, and the germline J gene fills in the rest. V and J are TRBV19 and TRBJ2-6; the D gene is possibly TRBD2 (6 bases). Germline lookup yields CDR1 LNHDA and CDR2 SQIVND (reference sequence). Trimming shortened V by 1 base and J by 4 bases, and 14 bases separated the two germline ends. This CDR3 comprises 17 residues. The CDR3 DNA, read in part, is TGTGCCAGTAGTATAGGGCGGCAGGGAGGAGGGGCCAACGTC. Translated: CASSIGRQGGGANV. The entire CDR3 sequence reads CASSIGRQGGGANVLTF.

As concerns this clone: The read ends 3 residues shy of where the CDR3 ends; the end is completed using the germline J gene. The rearrangement uses TRBV7-7 and TRBJ2-5, with 8 nucleotides matching TRBD2. The CDR3 sequence is 15 residues long. The trim removed 5 bases at V and 1 base at J, leaving 6 bases unmatched. CDR1 is SSHAT and CDR2 is FNYEAQ in the germline V gene (reference sequence). The CDR3 loop reads CASSRLAGFQETQYF. CDR3 bases read: TGTGCCAGCAGCCGCCTAGCGGGCTTCCAAGAGACC.

As for this clone: The read ends 3 residues before the CDR3 terminus; that terminus is restored from the germline J gene. This sequence joins TRBV7-6 and TRBJ2-5, with TRBD2 matching 7 bases. V lost 2 bases, J lost 2 bases, and 5 bases stayed unmatched. The germline gives CDR1 SGHVS, CDR2 FNYEAQ. This CDR3 has 15 amino acids. The CDR3 bases that were read are TGTGCCAGCAGCTTACGGGGTAGCGGGCAAGAGACC. Translated, it gives CASSLRGSGQET. The full CDR3 is CASSLRGSGQETQYF. The full variable domain, with the rest looked up from reference TRBV7-6 and TRBJ2-5, is GAGVSQSPRYKVTKRGQDVALRCDPISGHVSLYWYRQALGQGPEFLTYFNYEAQQDKSGLPNDRFSAERPEGSISTLTIQRTEQRDSAMYRCASSLRGSGQETQYFGPGTRLLVL.

Many counts were recorded for this clone. The read terminates 3 residues ahead of where the CDR3 ends, so the germline J gene completes it. The chain carries TRBV20-1 and TRBJ2-7; TRBD1 agrees at 7 bases. With 7 bases clipped from V and 6 bases from J, the junction kept 18 bases outside the gene matches. The CDR3 is made up of 15 amino acids. The germline V gene encodes CDR1 DFQATT and CDR2 SNEGSKA (reference sequence). The chain's CDR3 is CSVSLRDSVSSEQYF. The CDR3 DNA, read in part, is TGCAGTGTCTCGCTCCGGGACAGTGTATCTAGCGAG.

This clone was seen many times. The read is 3 residues too short to cover the CDR3 end, so that end is filled in from the germline J gene. The V and J genes are TRBV20-1 and TRBJ1-2; 8 nucleotides match TRBD1. V trimming: 3 bases; J trimming: 4 bases; junction bases outside the gene matches: 13. The germline V gene has CDR1 DFQATT and CDR2 SNEGSKA (reference sequence). The CDR3 consists of 16 residues. The DNA read from the CDR3 is TGCAGTGCTAGTCGCTACGGACAGGGTCTAGCCTATGGC. Translation: CSASRYGQGLAYG. From start to end, the CDR3 is CSASRYGQGLAYGYTF.

Details on this clone: The CDR3 end falls 3 residues outside the read, so it is completed with the germline J gene. The chain links TRBV19 to TRBJ2-3; 7 bases align to TRBD1. Germline values: CDR1 LNHDA, CDR2 SQIVND (reference sequence). There are 15 residues in the CDR3. The V gene end was trimmed by 4 bases and the J gene end by 4 bases; junction bases not matched to a gene: 8. The CDR3 sequence is CASSSPGTVPDTQYF. The CDR3 DNA, read in part, is TGTGCCAGTAGTAGCCCCGGGACAGTCCCAGATACG.

This clone came up a few times. The missing CDR3 end, 3 residues past where the read stops, is filled in from the germline J gene. The chain is built from TRBV20-1 and TRBJ2-7; 7 bases align to TRBD1. Germline CDR1 DFQATT, CDR2 SNEGSKA (reference sequence). Losses at the gene ends were 5 bases for V and 2 bases for J; bases not matched to a gene: 6. This CDR3 comprises 13 residues. CDR3 residues: CSAYRGLTYEQYF. CDR3 DNA, as far as it was read: TGCAGTGCTTACAGGGGCCTGACCTACGAG.

This clone was detected only a few times. The CDR3 is cut off 3 residues early in the read; its end comes from the germline J gene. This sequence joins TRBV7-9 and TRBJ1-4; the match to TRBD1 covers 9 bases. CDR3 length: 14 amino acids. From germline, CDR1 is SEHNR and CDR2 FQNEAQ (reference sequence). The V segment lost 9 bases and the J segment 5 bases; nucleotides outside the gene matches: 7. Incomplete CDR3 DNA: TGTGCCAGTACATCCGGGACAGGGAATGAAAAA. As protein: CASTSGTGNEK. The full CDR3 sequence reads CASTSGTGNEKLFF.

This clone showed up just a few times. Sequencing ends 3 residues short of the CDR3 end; the germline J gene provides the rest. The gene calls are TRBV19 and TRBJ2-3; D might be TRBD2 (5 bases). CDR1 and CDR2 (germline): LNHDA, SQIVND (reference sequence). The CDR3 consists of 15 residues. Trimming removed 6 bases at V and 0 bases at J, with 13 bases between. The CDR3 reads CASSRWAGSTDTQYF. The CDR3 bases that were read are TGTGCCAGTAGCCGCTGGGCGGGCAGCACAGATACG.